The 3 T cell receptor beta chains below were found in one sample sequenced in a study of shared clonotypes between healthy human individuals. The protocol was immunoSEQ multiplex PCR, while the TCRdb copy is restricted to in-frame clones and leaves out a portion. Of approximately 1,000,000 clones in the sample, roughly 80% were seen once. The sequenced sample consisted of memory CD4+ T cells from PBMCs. Stated subset: CD45RA-negative fraction. The receptor source for this set is a man aged 18 to 29 in good health. Some clones in this sample may be carry-over from other donors' samples.

The CDR3 DNA sequence: TGCGCCAGCAGCTTGGAAAGGGAGTACACCGGGGAGCTGTTTTTT. This translates into CASSLEREYTGELFF. This chain connects TRBV5-1 to TRBJ2-2, with a possible D match to TRBD2 (5 bases). Trimming cost V 0 bases and J 3 bases, with 9 bases left between them. Germline values: CDR1 SGHRS, CDR2 YFSETQ. The CDR3 consists of 15 residues.

In the case of this clone: This specimen includes other DNA sequences encoding the same CDR3. This chain joins TRBV9 and TRBJ2-1; D ambiguous. Between the trimmed V and J ends, which lost 0 bases and 1 base, there was a span of 5 bases. CDR1 is SGDLS and CDR2 is YYNGEE in the germline V gene. This CDR3 comprises 14 residues. The CDR3 DNA sequence: TGTGCCAGCAGCGTAGGTGGGTCCTACAATGAGCAGTTCTTC. It encodes CASSVGGSYNEQFF. Full variable domain (outside the CDR3, taken from reference TRBV9 and TRBJ2-1): DSGVTQTPKHLITATGQRVTLRCSPRSGDLSVYWYQQSLDQGLQFLIQYYNGEERAKGNILERFSAQQFPDLHSELNLSSLELGDSALYFCASSVGGSYNEQFFGPGTRLTVL.

This rearrangement joins TRBV30 to TRBJ2-7, with a weak D call TRBD2 (6 bases). Trimming shortened V by 3 bases and J by 2 bases, and 17 bases separated the two germline ends. The CDR3 spans 15 residues. Germline CDR1 reads GTSNPN; CDR2 reads SVGIG (reference sequence). The CDR3 sequence: CAWSVGLPGTYEQYF. CDR3 coding DNA: TGTGCCTGGAGCGTCGGACTACCTGGTACCTACGAGCAGTACTTC.